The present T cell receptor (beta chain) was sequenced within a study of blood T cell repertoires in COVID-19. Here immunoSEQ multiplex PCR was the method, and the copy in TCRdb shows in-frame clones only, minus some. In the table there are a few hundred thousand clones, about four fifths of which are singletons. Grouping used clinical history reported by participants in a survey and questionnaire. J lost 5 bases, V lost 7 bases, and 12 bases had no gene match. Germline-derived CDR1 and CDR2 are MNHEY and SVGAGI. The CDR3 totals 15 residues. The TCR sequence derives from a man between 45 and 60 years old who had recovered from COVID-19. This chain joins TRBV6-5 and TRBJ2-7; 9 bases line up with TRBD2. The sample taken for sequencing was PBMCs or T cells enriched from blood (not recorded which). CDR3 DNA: TGTGCCAGCATTTCCTTTCTAGCGGGGTTTGACGAGCAGTACTTC. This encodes CASISFLAGFDEQYF.